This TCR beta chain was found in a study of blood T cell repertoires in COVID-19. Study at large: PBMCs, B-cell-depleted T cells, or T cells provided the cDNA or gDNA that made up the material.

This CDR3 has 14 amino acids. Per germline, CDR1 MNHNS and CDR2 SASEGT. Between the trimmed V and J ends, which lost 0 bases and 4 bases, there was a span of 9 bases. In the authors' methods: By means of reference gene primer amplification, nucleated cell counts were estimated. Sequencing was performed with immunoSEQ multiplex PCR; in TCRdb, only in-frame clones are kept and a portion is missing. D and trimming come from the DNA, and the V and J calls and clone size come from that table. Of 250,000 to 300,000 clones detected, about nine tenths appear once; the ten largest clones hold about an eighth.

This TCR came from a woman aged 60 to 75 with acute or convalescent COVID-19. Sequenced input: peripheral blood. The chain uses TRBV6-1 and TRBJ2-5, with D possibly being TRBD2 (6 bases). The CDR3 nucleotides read TGTGCCAGCAGTGAAGCTGGAGGGATAGAGACCCAGTACTTC. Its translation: CASSEAGGIETQYF.